Listed below are T cell receptor beta chains from one sample, sequenced in a study of shared clonotypes between healthy human individuals. Method: immunoSEQ multiplex PCR; TCRdb's copy keeps in-frame clones and lacks some. Here the sample spans a few million clones, around 94% being singletons. The sequencing sample was made of naive CD4+ T cells sorted from blood. All receptors come from a man between 18 and 35 years old in good health. Both conserved end residues are part of each CDR3. Fields, in order: V gene, J gene, clone size, D gene, CDR3 DNA, CDR3 protein. The D gene is left open where the match is weak. Clone size, where shown, is once, few, many, or a class for clones that have expanded.

v_call: TRBV5-1; j_call: TRBJ1-4; clone_size: .; d_call: TRBD1; cdr3_nt: TGCGCCAGCAAAGGGCAGGGGGGAAATGAAAAACTGTTTTTT; cdr3_aa: CASKGQGGNEKLFF
v_call: TRBV2; j_call: TRBJ1-6; clone_size: few; d_call: TRBD1; cdr3_nt: TGTGCCAGCAGTGCGGGACAGGGAATCAATTCACCCCTCCACTTT; cdr3_aa: CASSAGQGINSPLHF
v_call: TRBV10-3; j_call: TRBJ2-3; clone_size: .; d_call: TRBD2; cdr3_nt: TGTGCCATCGGGCTAGCGGGGGGTTATAGCACAGATACGCAGTATTTT; cdr3_aa: CAIGLAGGYSTDTQYF
v_call: TRBV5-6; j_call: TRBJ2-7; clone_size: .; d_call: .; cdr3_nt: TGTGCCAGCAGCATGAACTTGGACGAGCAGTACTTC; cdr3_aa: CASSMNLDEQYF
v_call: TRBV6-1; j_call: TRBJ1-4; clone_size: few; d_call: TRBD1; cdr3_nt: TGTGCCAGCAGTGAGGGGACAGTTAGCGAAAAACTGTTTTTT; cdr3_aa: CASSEGTVSEKLFF
v_call: TRBV4-1; j_call: TRBJ2-4; clone_size: .; d_call: .; cdr3_nt: TGCGCCAGCAGCCAACCTGGGGCGGGCGGGCGAGAAGCCAAAAACATTCAGTACTTC; cdr3_aa: CASSQPGAGGREAKNIQYF
v_call: TRBV10-3; j_call: TRBJ1-1; clone_size: .; d_call: .; cdr3_nt: TGTGCCATCAGCGACGGGAACACTGAAGCTTTCTTT; cdr3_aa: CAISDGNTEAFF
v_call: TRBV14; j_call: TRBJ2-1; clone_size: .; d_call: TRBD2; cdr3_nt: TGTGCCAGCAGCCATTCTAGCGGGAGGGCTATGAATGAGCAGTTCTTC; cdr3_aa: CASSHSSGRAMNEQFF
v_call: TRBV7-8; j_call: TRBJ2-2; clone_size: .; d_call: TRBD1; cdr3_nt: TGTGCCAGCAGCCTACGAACAGGGGTGTCCGGGGAGCTGTTTTTT; cdr3_aa: CASSLRTGVSGELFF
v_call: TRBV28; j_call: TRBJ2-7; clone_size: .; d_call: .; cdr3_nt: TGTGCCATCTCGACAGGAGCTCCCTACGAGCAGTACTTC; cdr3_aa: CAISTGAPYEQYF
v_call: TRBV6-5; j_call: TRBJ2-7; clone_size: .; d_call: TRBD1; cdr3_nt: TGTGCCAGCAGACCGGACAGGGGTCGGTACGAGCAGTACTTC; cdr3_aa: CASRPDRGRYEQYF
v_call: TRBV18; j_call: TRBJ2-2; clone_size: .; d_call: .; cdr3_nt: TGTGCCAGCTCACCCCTGGATACCGGGGAGCTGTTTTTT; cdr3_aa: CASSPLDTGELFF
v_call: TRBV29-1; j_call: TRBJ2-7; clone_size: .; d_call: .; cdr3_nt: TGCAGCGTTGAAGCGGGGACCCCCTGGGCCTACGAGCAGTACTTC; cdr3_aa: CSVEAGTPWAYEQYF
v_call: TRBV21-1; j_call: TRBJ2-7; clone_size: .; d_call: .; cdr3_nt: TGTGCCAGCAGCAAAGTCTTTTCTACGGACAATCAGGTGTCGAACTCCTACGAGCAGTACTTC; cdr3_aa: CASSKVFSTDNQVSNSYEQYF
v_call: TRBV5-1; j_call: TRBJ1-3; clone_size: .; d_call: .; cdr3_nt: TGCGCCAGCAGCTTGATTTCTGGGGGCGCAAGTGGAAACACCATATATTTT; cdr3_aa: CASSLISGGASGNTIYF
v_call: TRBV7-8; j_call: TRBJ2-1; clone_size: .; d_call: TRBD2; cdr3_nt: TGTGCCAGCAGCTTAAGGGGAGCGGGAGGTCACAATGAGCAGTTCTTC; cdr3_aa: CASSLRGAGGHNEQFF
v_call: TRBV19; j_call: TRBJ1-2; clone_size: few; d_call: .; cdr3_nt: TGTGCCACTCGGCGACAGGCGAAAATCCCTAACTATGGCTACACCTTC; cdr3_aa: CATRRQAKIPNYGYTF
v_call: TRBV9; j_call: TRBJ2-2; clone_size: .; d_call: .; cdr3_nt: TGTGCCAGCGCGCGGAGGGACGGGGAGCTGTTTTTT; cdr3_aa: CASARRDGELFF
v_call: TRBV9; j_call: TRBJ2-1; clone_size: .; d_call: TRBD2; cdr3_nt: TGTGCCAGCAGCTCCCGCCTACAGACTAGCGCGGGAGATAGGGATGAGCAGTTCTTC; cdr3_aa: CASSSRLQTSAGDRDEQFF
v_call: TRBV18; j_call: TRBJ2-1; clone_size: .; d_call: TRBD1; cdr3_nt: TGTGCCAGCTCACCAACAAGACAGGGGACCAATTCTAATGAGCAGTTCTTC; cdr3_aa: CASSPTRQGTNSNEQFF
v_call: TRBV5-4; j_call: TRBJ1-1; clone_size: .; d_call: .; cdr3_nt: TGTGCCAGCAGCTTGGGGACCTCACGGATGAACACTGAAGCTTTCTTT; cdr3_aa: CASSLGTSRMNTEAFF
v_call: TRBV6-6; j_call: TRBJ1-4; clone_size: .; d_call: .; cdr3_nt: TGTGCCAGTTCCGGACTGGGTATAGGTGAAAAACTGTTTTTT; cdr3_aa: CASSGLGIGEKLFF
v_call: TRBV28; j_call: TRBJ2-7; clone_size: .; d_call: .; cdr3_nt: TGTGCCAGCAGTTTATGGGAGGGGGGGTCCTACGAGCAGTACTTC; cdr3_aa: CASSLWEGGSYEQYF
v_call: TRBV7-2; j_call: TRBJ1-1; clone_size: .; d_call: .; cdr3_nt: TGTGCCAGCAGCATACAGGGACTTGGGACTGAAGCTTTCTTT; cdr3_aa: CASSIQGLGTEAFF
v_call: TRBV2; j_call: TRBJ1-2; clone_size: .; d_call: TRBD1; cdr3_nt: TGTGCCAGCAGTGACAGGGGGAGCTATGGCTACACCTTC; cdr3_aa: CASSDRGSYGYTF
v_call: TRBV6-5; j_call: TRBJ2-1; clone_size: .; d_call: .; cdr3_nt: TGTGCCAGCAGTTCCCCAAATTACAATGAGCAGTTCTTC; cdr3_aa: CASSSPNYNEQFF
v_call: TRBV19; j_call: TRBJ2-1; clone_size: .; d_call: TRBD1; cdr3_nt: TGTGCCAGTAGTAACCCGGGACAGGGGAAGGTCAATGAGCAGTTCTTC; cdr3_aa: CASSNPGQGKVNEQFF
v_call: TRBV28; j_call: TRBJ2-3; clone_size: .; d_call: .; cdr3_nt: TGTGCCAGCAGTTTAAAAGGAAGCACAGATACGCAGTATTTT; cdr3_aa: CASSLKGSTDTQYF
v_call: TRBV28; j_call: TRBJ1-1; clone_size: .; d_call: .; cdr3_nt: TGTGCCAGCAGCCCACCCGGGACGGGCACTGAAGCTTTCTTT; cdr3_aa: CASSPPGTGTEAFF
v_call: TRBV9; j_call: TRBJ2-7; clone_size: .; d_call: .; cdr3_nt: TGTGCCAGCAGCGTCGGGGGAGGCAACTCCTACGAGCAGTACTTC; cdr3_aa: CASSVGGGNSYEQYF
v_call: TRBV6-5; j_call: TRBJ2-2; clone_size: .; d_call: .; cdr3_nt: TGTGCCAGCAGTCGCCTCAGTCCCGGGGAGCTGTTTTTT; cdr3_aa: CASSRLSPGELFF
v_call: TRBV30; j_call: TRBJ2-3; clone_size: .; d_call: TRBD2; cdr3_nt: TGTGCCTGGGGGACTAGCGGGAGGGGGCAGTATTTT; cdr3_aa: CAWGTSGRGQYF
v_call: TRBV4-3; j_call: TRBJ1-1; clone_size: .; d_call: .; cdr3_nt: TGCGCCAGCAGCCAAGGTCCCCAGGGGATCTCTGAAGCTTTCTTT; cdr3_aa: CASSQGPQGISEAFF
v_call: TRBV11-2; j_call: TRBJ2-2; clone_size: .; d_call: .; cdr3_nt: TGTGCCAGCAGCTTAGATACTCGGAACACCGGGGAGCTGTTTTTT; cdr3_aa: CASSLDTRNTGELFF
v_call: TRBV10-3; j_call: TRBJ1-1; clone_size: .; d_call: TRBD1; cdr3_nt: TGTGCCATCAGTGATTCTAGACAGGGGATAAACACTGAAGCTTTCTTT; cdr3_aa: CAISDSRQGINTEAFF
v_call: TRBV19; j_call: TRBJ1-6; clone_size: .; d_call: .; cdr3_nt: TGTGCCAGTAGCGTATTCGACAGGAAGGAAAGGACCCTCCACTTT; cdr3_aa: CASSVFDRKERTLHF
v_call: TRBV27; j_call: TRBJ2-1; clone_size: once; d_call: .; cdr3_nt: TGTGCCAGCTTCCAGGGCAATGAGCAGTTCTTC; cdr3_aa: CASFQGNEQFF
v_call: TRBV5-1; j_call: TRBJ2-1; clone_size: .; d_call: .; cdr3_nt: TGCGCCAGCAGCTTGGCAGAGGTAGCAAGGGATGAGCAGTTCTTC; cdr3_aa: CASSLAEVARDEQFF
v_call: TRBV19; j_call: TRBJ1-1; clone_size: .; d_call: TRBD1; cdr3_nt: TGTGCCAGTAGTCCCCCGGGACAGGCCTACACTGAAGCTTTCTTT; cdr3_aa: CASSPPGQAYTEAFF
v_call: TRBV30; j_call: TRBJ1-6; clone_size: .; d_call: .; cdr3_nt: TGTGCCTTGGATTTGGGGTATAATTCACCCCTCCACTTT; cdr3_aa: CALDLGYNSPLHF
v_call: TRBV21-1; j_call: TRBJ2-1; clone_size: .; d_call: .; cdr3_nt: TGTGCCAGCAGCCGGGACAGGGGGAGTCGGGTCGACAATGAGCAGTTCTTC; cdr3_aa: CASSRDRGSRVDNEQFF
v_call: TRBV10-3; j_call: TRBJ2-7; clone_size: .; d_call: TRBD1; cdr3_nt: TGTGCCATCAGAAGGGGGCCCCCCTACGAGCAGTACTTC; cdr3_aa: CAIRRGPPYEQYF
v_call: TRBV27; j_call: TRBJ1-2; clone_size: .; d_call: TRBD1; cdr3_nt: TGTGCCAGCGGGACAGGGGGTAACTATGGCTACACCTTC; cdr3_aa: CASGTGGNYGYTF
v_call: TRBV7-3; j_call: TRBJ2-1; clone_size: few; d_call: TRBD1; cdr3_nt: TGTGCCAGCAGCTCAGGACAGGTTCGAGGTGAGCAGTTCTTC; cdr3_aa: CASSSGQVRGEQFF
v_call: TRBV7-2; j_call: TRBJ1-5; clone_size: once; d_call: .; cdr3_nt: TGTGCCAGCAGCTTATTTGCGGGTCAGCCCCAGCATTTT; cdr3_aa: CASSLFAGQPQHF
v_call: TRBV6-5; j_call: TRBJ1-2; clone_size: .; d_call: .; cdr3_nt: TGTGCCAGCAGTTACTCAGGGCAGGGTGGCTATGGCTACACCTTC; cdr3_aa: CASSYSGQGGYGYTF
v_call: TRBV5-4; j_call: TRBJ1-5; clone_size: .; d_call: .; cdr3_nt: TGTGCCAGCAGTTCTTGGGGTTCAGGGAAGGGGAACCAGCCCCAGCATTTT; cdr3_aa: CASSSWGSGKGNQPQHF
v_call: TRBV18; j_call: TRBJ2-3; clone_size: .; d_call: .; cdr3_nt: TGTGCCAGCTCACCATTACGAGGCACAGATACGCAGTATTTT; cdr3_aa: CASSPLRGTDTQYF
v_call: TRBV9; j_call: TRBJ2-7; clone_size: .; d_call: TRBD2; cdr3_nt: TGTGCCAGCAGCGTAGCGACTAGCGGGAGTCGGGAGCAGTACTTC; cdr3_aa: CASSVATSGSREQYF
v_call: TRBV10-2; j_call: TRBJ2-7; clone_size: .; d_call: TRBD2; cdr3_nt: TGCGCCAGCAGTCCGGAACTAGCGGGGGGTGAGCAGTACTTC; cdr3_aa: CASSPELAGGEQYF
v_call: TRBV5-1; j_call: TRBJ1-1; clone_size: .; d_call: .; cdr3_nt: TGCGCCAGCAGCTTCGAGCGGCGGGGCACTGAAGCTTTCTTT; cdr3_aa: CASSFERRGTEAFF
v_call: TRBV27; j_call: TRBJ1-2; clone_size: .; d_call: TRBD1; cdr3_nt: TGTGCCAGCCGACAGGGGAACTATGGCTACACCTTC; cdr3_aa: CASRQGNYGYTF
v_call: TRBV30; j_call: TRBJ2-2; clone_size: .; d_call: .; cdr3_nt: TGTGCCTGGACAGGGGAACGGGAGCTGTTTTTT; cdr3_aa: CAWTGERELFF
v_call: TRBV9; j_call: TRBJ2-5; clone_size: .; d_call: .; cdr3_nt: TGTGCCAGCAGCGTAGCTAGAGGGAAAGAGACCCAGTACTTC; cdr3_aa: CASSVARGKETQYF